The 4 T cell receptor beta chains listed next were all sequenced from one sample in a study of pediatric ulcerative colitis. The table came from immunoSEQ multiplex PCR; TCRdb's copy has only in-frame clones and leaves some out. The sample contains about 64,000 clones, about 90% of which appear only once. Source material: blood. The receptors were sampled from a boy aged 10-17 years with severe ulcerative colitis.

V usage is TRBV29-1 and J usage is TRBJ1-1; TRBD1 matches 7 bases. The CDR3 is 13 residues long. Trimming cost V 5 bases and J 0 bases; bases outside gene matches: 3. The germline V gene has CDR1 SQVTM and CDR2 ANQGSEA. CDR3 sequence: CSVRQGMNTEAFF. The CDR3 region has the DNA TGCAGCGTTAGACAGGGAATGAACACTGAAGCTTTCTTT.

V usage is TRBV9 and J usage is TRBJ2-1; 10 bases are a match to TRBD2. With 4 bases clipped from V and 0 bases from J, the junction kept 10 bases outside the gene matches. The CDR3 length is 18 residues. Germline V lookup: CDR1 SGDLS, CDR2 YYNGEE. The CDR3 reads CASSSRLAGMSSYNEQFF. The CDR3 DNA follows: TGTGCCAGCAGCTCCCGACTAGCGGGTATGAGCTCCTACAATGAGCAGTTCTTC.

This chain joins TRBV6-1 and TRBJ1-5; tentative D call: TRBD1 (5 bases). V was clipped by 6 bases and J by 5 bases, with 17 bases between them. CDR1 is MNHNS and CDR2 is SASEGT in the germline V gene. The CDR3 is made up of 15 amino acids. CDR3 in amino acids: CASRKEGKGDQPQHF. CDR3 bases: TGTGCCAGCAGGAAGGAAGGGAAAGGGGATCAGCCCCAGCATTTT.

The chain uses TRBV6-5 and TRBJ2-3, with unresolved D. The V and J ends lost 5 bases and 2 bases respectively, with 5 bases between them. Germline V gene sequence: CDR1 MNHEY, CDR2 SVGAGI. The CDR3 has 12 residues. As DNA, the CDR3 is TGTGCCAGCAGTACAGACACAGATACGCAGTATTTT. It translates to CASSTDTDTQYF.